This T cell receptor (beta chain) was sequenced for a study of sequential checkpoint blockade in melanoma. There are 15 residues in the CDR3. Germline CDR1 is SGHNT and CDR2 is YYREEE (reference sequence). The V end lost 2 bases, the J end lost 3 bases, and 13 bases lay between the germline ends. Generated by immunoSEQ multiplex PCR, the TCRdb table keeps only in-frame clones and is missing some. There are tens of thousands of clones in the sample; 75% to 85% occur only once, and roughly a sixth lies in the top ten. The sample's treatment: randomized to nivolumab then ipilimumab (arm A) or the reverse (arm B). Live CD3+CD8+ CD19− CD56− cells were sorted from PBMCs.

The origin of this receptor is a human donor with melanoma. The source was CD8+ T cells sorted from blood (inferred from file names), collected from a patient given nivolumab and ipilimumab in sequence. The chain uses TRBV5-4 and TRBJ2-3; TRBD2 might be the D (7 bases). In DNA form, the CDR3 reads TGTGCCAGCAGCTTAAGGGGGGGCGGAACAGATACGCAGTATTTT. Translation gives CASSLRGGGTDTQYF.